Following are 11 T cell receptor beta chains from one sample sequenced in a study of early T cells in non-severe SARS-CoV-2 infection. TCRdb independently ran MiXCR on the 5' RACE reads; one entry per CDR3 protein. The data hold about 77,000 distinct CDR3 sequences, with over 9% observed a single time. The specimen sequenced was whole blood. The receptors originated from an adult who was a healthcare worker with PCR-confirmed SARS-CoV-2 infection or an uninfected control (not recorded which).

This clonotype was found many times. The chain links TRBV11-2 to TRBJ1-4, with D possibly TRBD1 on 5 matching bases. The CDR3 extends over 13 amino acids. The germline gives CDR1 SGHAT, CDR2 FQNNGV. V was shortened by 7 bases and J by 6 bases, with 12 bases between the two germline ends. The CDR3 sequence: CASNRGAHEKLFF. CDR3 coding DNA: TGTGCCAGCAATAGAGGGGCGCATGAAAAACTGTTTTTT. Variable domain in full (rest from reference TRBV11-2 and TRBJ1-4): EAGVAQSPRYKIIEKRQSVAFWCNPISGHATLYWYQQILGQGPKLLIQFQNNGVVDDSQLPKDRFSAERLKGVDSTLKIQPAKLEDSAVYLCASNRGAHEKLFFGSGTQLSVL.

This clonotype turned up a few times. V and J are TRBV7-2 and TRBJ2-5; no reliable D call. The germline V gene has CDR1 SGHTA and CDR2 FQGNSA. The ends were cut back, 1 base at V and 5 bases at J, with 5 bases in the middle. The CDR3 is 12 amino acids. This CDR3 is CASSLDIETQYF. CDR3 DNA: TGTGCCAGCAGCTTAGATATCGAGACCCAGTACTTC. Full variable domain (rest looked up from reference TRBV7-2 and TRBJ2-5): GAGVSQSPSNKVTEKGKDVELRCDPISGHTALYWYRQSLGQGLEFLIYFQGNSAPDKSGLPSDRFSAERTGGSVSTLTIQRTQQEDSAVYLCASSLDIETQYFGPGTRLLVL.

This clonotype was seen at least ten times. The chain employs TRBV11-2 and TRBJ2-1; possible D gene TRBD1, 5 bases. This CDR3 contains 13 residues. V lost 3 bases and J lost 3, with 6 bases in between. Germline values: CDR1 SGHAT, CDR2 FQNNGV. The CDR3 reads CASSFRVYNEQFF. CDR3 in DNA: TGTGCCAGCAGCTTCAGGGTCTACAATGAGCAGTTCTTC.

In this sample, this clonotype turned up many times. The genes are TRBV14 and TRBJ2-3; D perhaps matches TRBD1 (5 bases). Germline CDR1 is SGHDN and CDR2 is FVKESK. Trimming pared 4 bases from V and 8 bases from J, leaving 10 bases between. This CDR3 is 12 amino acids long. CDR3 DNA sequence: TGTGCCAGCAGCCTTTTGGGGCTTACGCAGTATTTT. Its protein product is CASSLLGLTQYF.

This clonotype occurred many times. The V gene is TRBV18, the J gene TRBJ1-1, with a possible D match to TRBD1 (5 bases). In germline, CDR1 is KGHSH, CDR2 LQKENI. Trimming took off 4 bases at V and 1 base at J, with 10 bases between the two ends. This CDR3 is built from 14 residues. The CDR3 region has the DNA TGTGCCAGCTCACTGGGGGGGGAGAACACTGAAGCTTTCTTT. This sequence encodes CASSLGGENTEAFF.

This clonotype came up a few times. The rearrangement links TRBV5-6 to TRBJ2-1; 7 bases agree with TRBD1. This CDR3 region has 17 residues. Looked up from germline, CDR1 is SGHDT and CDR2 is YYEEEE. Trimming at V came to 0 bases and at J to 7 bases, leaving 13 bases not matched to a gene. The CDR3 bases are TGTGCCAGCAGCTTGGGCCCCCTCCCTAGGGGGCGAAATGAGCAGTTCTTC. Translation: CASSLGPLPRGRNEQFF.

V and J are TRBV30 and TRBJ1-1; 11 nucleotides line up with TRBD1. Germline loops: CDR1 GTSNPN, CDR2 SVGIG (reference sequence). The V segment lost 2 bases and the J segment 5 bases; nucleotides outside the gene matches: 4. This CDR3 spans 14 amino acids. CDR3 amino acids: CAWSIGTGGTEAFF. The CDR3, as DNA: TGTGCCTGGAGTATTGGGACAGGGGGTACTGAAGCTTTCTTT.

The table lists this clonotype with many counts. This rearrangement joins TRBV6-6 to TRBJ2-3; the match to TRBD2 covers 8 bases. The germline gives CDR1 MNHNY, CDR2 SVGAGI (reference sequence). V shed 4 bases and J 6 bases; nucleotides not matched to a gene: 6. This CDR3 contains 14 residues. The CDR3 loop is CASSWTSRQDTQYF. DNA of the CDR3: TGTGCCAGCAGTTGGACTAGCCGTCAGGATACGCAGTATTTT.

The table lists this clonotype with many counts. J is TRBJ2-3 and V is TRBV5-1, with D possibly matching TRBD2 (6 bases). This CDR3 is built from 13 residues. CDR1 is SGHRS, CDR2 YFSETQ, per germline. V shed 5 bases and J shed 6 bases, with 13 bases lying between them. The CDR3 DNA reads as TGCGCCAGCAGATTCGGGAGCCGGGATACGCAGTATTTT. Its translation is CASRFGSRDTQYF.

This clonotype was seen only a few times. The V gene is TRBV20-1, the J gene TRBJ2-3; 7 bases agree with TRBD1. Germline-derived CDR1 and CDR2 are DFQATT and SNEGSKA (reference sequence). Trimming at V came to 5 bases and at J to 2 bases, leaving 10 bases not matched to a gene. The CDR3 sequence is 15 residues long. CDR3 region: CSAFRDSPLTDTQYF. CDR3 nucleotide sequence: TGCAGTGCTTTTCGGGACAGCCCCCTCACAGATACGCAGTATTTT.

Many counts were recorded for this clonotype. The V call is TRBV3-1, the J call TRBJ2-2, with 9 nucleotides matching TRBD1. The germline CDR1 and CDR2 sequences are LGHDT and YNNKEL (reference sequence). V shed 1 base and J 4 bases; nucleotides not matched to a gene: 10. The CDR3 loop spans 18 amino acids. The CDR3, as DNA: TGTGCCAGCAGCCAAGTCCCGGGACAGGGTCCAAGCACCGGGGAGCTGTTTTTT. This gives the protein CASSQVPGQGPSTGELFF. The whole variable domain, remainder taken from reference TRBV3-1 and TRBJ2-2, is DTAVSQTPKYLVTQMGNDKSIKCEQNLGHDTMYWYKQDSKKFLKIMFSYNNKELIINETVPNRFSPKSPDKAHLNLHINSLELGDSAVYFCASSQVPGQGPSTGELFFGEGSRLTVL.